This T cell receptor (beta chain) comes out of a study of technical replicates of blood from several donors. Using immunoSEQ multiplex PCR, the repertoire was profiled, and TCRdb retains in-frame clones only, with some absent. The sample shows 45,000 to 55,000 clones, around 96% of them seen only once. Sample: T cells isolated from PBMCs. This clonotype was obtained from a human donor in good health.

CDR3 sequence (DNA): TGTGCCAGCGGACTGTACAATGAGCAGTTCTTC. This codes for CASGLYNEQFF. V and J are TRBV6-1 and TRBJ2-1; TRBD2 is a possible D gene (5 bases). V was trimmed by 8 bases and J by 4 bases, leaving 6 bases between them. The CDR3 spans 11 residues. CDR1 MNHNS and CDR2 SASEGT come from the germline V gene.